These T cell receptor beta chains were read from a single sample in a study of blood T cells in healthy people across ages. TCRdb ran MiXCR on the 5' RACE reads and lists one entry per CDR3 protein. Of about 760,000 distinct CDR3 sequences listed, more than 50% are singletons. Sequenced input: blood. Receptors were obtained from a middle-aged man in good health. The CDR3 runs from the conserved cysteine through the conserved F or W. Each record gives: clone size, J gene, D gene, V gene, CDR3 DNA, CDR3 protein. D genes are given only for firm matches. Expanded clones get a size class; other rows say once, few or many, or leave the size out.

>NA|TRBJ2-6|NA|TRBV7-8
TGTGCCAGCGGGGACCGGGGACCGAGTTCTGGGGCCAACGTCCTGACTTTC
CASGDRGPSSGANVLTF
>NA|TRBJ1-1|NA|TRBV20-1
TGCAGTGCTAGAGATGATGAGGGACCCACTGAAGCTTTCTTT
CSARDDEGPTEAFF
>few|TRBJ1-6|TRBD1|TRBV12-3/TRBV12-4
TGTGCCAGCAGCCTTGACCGACAGGGCCTTAATTCACCCCTCCACTTT
CASSLDRQGLNSPLHF
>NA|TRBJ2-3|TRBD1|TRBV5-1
TGCGCCAGCAGCGAACAGGGGTGGTCACTAGATACGCAGTATTTT
CASSEQGWSLDTQYF
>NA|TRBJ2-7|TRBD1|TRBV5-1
TGCGCCAGCAGCGCGGGACAGGGTGGCTACGAGCAGTACTTC
CASSAGQGGYEQYF
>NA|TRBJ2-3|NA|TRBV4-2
TGTGCCAGCAGCCCTAGCGACACGGATACGCAGTATTTT
CASSPSDTDTQYF
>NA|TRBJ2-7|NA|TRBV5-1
TGCGCCAGCAGCACACTCGCGGGAAACGAGCAGTACTTC
CASSTLAGNEQYF
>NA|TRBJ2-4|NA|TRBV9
TGTGCCAGCAGCGCAACCGACTACCCGAGTTCCAAAAACATTCAGTACTTC
CASSATDYPSSKNIQYF
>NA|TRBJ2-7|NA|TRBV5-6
TGTGCCAGCAGCTTAAACGGACAGCTTTCCTACGAGCAGTACTTC
CASSLNGQLSYEQYF
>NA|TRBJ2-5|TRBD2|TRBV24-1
TGTGCCACCAGTGATTCGGGGGGGGGCCTTATGAATGAGCAGTACTTC
CATSDSGGGLMNEQYF
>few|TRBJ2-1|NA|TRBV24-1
TGTGCCACCAGTGATTTTTTCGGGAGTAGCCACAATGAGCAGTTCTTC
CATSDFFGSSHNEQFF
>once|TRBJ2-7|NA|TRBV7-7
TGTGCCAGCAGCCCCAGACTGAACCTGGACCCCTACGAGCAGTACTTC
CASSPRLNLDPYEQYF
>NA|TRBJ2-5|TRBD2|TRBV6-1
TGTGCCAGCACCTGGACTAGCGGGTACCAAGAGACCCAGTACTTC
CASTWTSGYQETQYF
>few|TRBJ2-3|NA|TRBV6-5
TGTGCCAGCAGTTACTCGGAGCCTCCTACGCAGTATTTT
CASSYSEPPTQYF
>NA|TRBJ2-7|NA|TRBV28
TGTGCGGCGAACCCTTCCTCTTACGAGCAGTACTTC
CAANPSSYEQYF
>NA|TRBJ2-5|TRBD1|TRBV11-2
TGTGCCAGCAGCTTACCCTACAGGGGGCTGAAGACCCAGTACTTC
CASSLPYRGLKTQYF
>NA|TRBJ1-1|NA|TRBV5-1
TGCGCCAGCAGGGGGATGGCTACGGAGACTGAAGCTTTCTTT
CASRGMATETEAFF
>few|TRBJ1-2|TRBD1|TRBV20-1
TGCAGTGCTATAGATTTCACGGGACAGAGTTCCCGAACGCTTGGCACCTTC
CSAIDFTGQSSRTLGTF
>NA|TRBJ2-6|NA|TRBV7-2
TGTGCCAGCAGCTCCAGGGAAAGGGACTCTGGGGCCAACGTCCTGACTTTC
CASSSRERDSGANVLTF
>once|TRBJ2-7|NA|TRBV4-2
TGTGCCAGCAGCCAAGGTGTCTCGGGTGCTTCCTACGAGCAGTACTTC
CASSQGVSGASYEQYF
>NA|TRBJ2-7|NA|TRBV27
TGTGCCAGCAGTTTGTGGGCACGGAGTACGGGCGAGCAGTACTTC
CASSLWARSTGEQYF
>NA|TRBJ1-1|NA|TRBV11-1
TGTGCCAGCAGCCCCCGGACTGAAGCTTTCTTT
CASSPRTEAFF
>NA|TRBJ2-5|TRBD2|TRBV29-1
TGCAACCGCGGGGGGCGAGAGACCCAGTACTTC
CNRGGRETQYF
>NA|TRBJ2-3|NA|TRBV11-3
TGTGCCAGCAGCTTAGGGGACCGGCTTGTCGGCACAGATACGCAGTATTTT
CASSLGDRLVGTDTQYF
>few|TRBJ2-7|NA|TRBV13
TGTGCCAGCAGCTCGAAGGGACCTTACTACGAGCAGTACTTC
CASSSKGPYYEQYF
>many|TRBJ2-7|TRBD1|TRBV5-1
TGCGCCAGCAGCCTAACGGGACAGGGGACTCGCGAGCAGTACTTC
CASSLTGQGTREQYF